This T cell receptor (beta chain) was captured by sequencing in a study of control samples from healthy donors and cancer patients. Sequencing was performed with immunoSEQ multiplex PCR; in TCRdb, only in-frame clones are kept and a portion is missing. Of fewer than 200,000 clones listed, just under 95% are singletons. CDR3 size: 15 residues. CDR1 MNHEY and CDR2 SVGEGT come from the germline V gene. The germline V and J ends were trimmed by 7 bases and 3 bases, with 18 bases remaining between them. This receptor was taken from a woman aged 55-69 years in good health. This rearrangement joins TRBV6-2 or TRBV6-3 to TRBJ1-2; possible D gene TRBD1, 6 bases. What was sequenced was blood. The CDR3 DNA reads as TGTGCCAGCACCCCTGGGGGGGGCGCTGACTATGGCTACACCTTC. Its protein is CASTPGGGADYGYTF.